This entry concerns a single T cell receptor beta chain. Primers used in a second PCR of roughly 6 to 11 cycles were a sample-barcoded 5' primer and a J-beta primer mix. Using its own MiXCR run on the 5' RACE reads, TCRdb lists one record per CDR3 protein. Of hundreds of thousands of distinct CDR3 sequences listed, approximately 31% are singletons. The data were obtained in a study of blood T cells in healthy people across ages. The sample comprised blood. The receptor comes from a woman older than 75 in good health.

CDR3 protein: CASSTGTDYYGYTF. CDR3 DNA: TGTGCCAGCAGCACGGGGACAGATTATTATGGCTACACCTTC. The chain couples TRBV5-4 to TRBJ1-2; 7 positions match TRBD1. The CDR3 spans 14 residues. Germline assignment: CDR1 SGHNT and CDR2 YYREEE (reference sequence). V was clipped by 4 bases and J by 5 bases; unmatched bases: 8.